These 5 T cell receptor beta chains originate from one sample sequenced in a study of shared clonotypes between healthy human individuals. The table came from immunoSEQ multiplex PCR; TCRdb's copy has only in-frame clones and leaves some out. The sample holds about a million clones; approximately 75% are singletons and the top ten take roughly 0.9%. The sample was memory CD4+ T cells from PBMCs. This sample's subset: CD45RA-negative fraction. The origin of the receptors is a man between 18 and 29 years old in good health. Some clones in this sample may be carry-over from other donors' samples.

The rearrangement links TRBV25-1 to TRBJ2-2; D may be TRBD2 (6 bases). Trimming removed 4 bases at V and 2 bases at J, with 8 bases between. Germline V gene data show CDR1 as MGHDK and CDR2 as SYGVNS. There are 14 residues in the CDR3. CDR3 sequence reads: CASSGDSNTGELFF. CDR3 DNA sequence: TGTGCCAGCAGTGGGGACTCAAACACCGGGGAGCTGTTTTTT.

The gene calls are TRBV18 and TRBJ2-3; 9 positions agree with TRBD2. The V gene's germline CDR1 is KGHSH and CDR2 LQKENI. The CDR3 consists of 13 residues. V trimming: 6 bases; J trimming: 6 bases; junction bases outside the gene matches: 4. The CDR3 DNA sequence: TGTGCCAGCTCCCCGCGGGGGGGGGATACGCAGTATTTT. Its protein is CASSPRGGDTQYF.

The CDR3 reads CASSLPRAANTGELFF. The CDR3 DNA is TGCGCCAGCAGCTTGCCGCGGGCCGCGAACACCGGGGAGCTGTTTTTT. V gene TRBV5-1 combines with J gene TRBJ2-2; the D gene is possibly TRBD2 (5 bases). V was shortened by 1 base and J by 0 bases, with 10 bases between the two germline ends. CDR3 length equals 16 residues. Germline CDR1 SGHRS, CDR2 YFSETQ. Drawing the rest from reference TRBV5-1 and TRBJ2-2, the complete variable domain is KAGVTQTPRYLIKTRGQQVTLSCSPISGHRSVSWYQQTPGQGLQFLFEYFSETQRNKGNFPGRFSGRQFSNSRSEMNVSTLELGDSALYLCASSLPRAANTGELFFGEGSRLTVL.

The chain is built from TRBV5-1 and TRBJ2-5; TRBD1 aligns across 10 bases. J was trimmed by 7 bases and V by 0 bases; bases with no gene match: 3. The CDR3 length is 14 residues. Germline V gene data show CDR1 as SGHRS and CDR2 as YFSETQ. The CDR3 region is CASSLVGQGGTQYF. The CDR3 DNA follows: TGCGCCAGCAGCTTGGTCGGACAGGGGGGGACCCAGTACTTC.

Regarding this clone: A read error may produce the germline difference seen at one junction end. The gene calls are TRBV18 and TRBJ2-5; D remains unclear. CDR3 length equals 11 residues. Germline V gene lookup returns CDR1 KGHSH and CDR2 LQKENI. CDR3 amino acids: CASSSQDTQYF. The CDR3 bases are TGTGCCAGCTCATCTCAAGACACCCAGTACTTC.